These 11 T cell receptor beta chains were sequenced from one sample in a study of T cell repertoires in aging, cancer and after chemotherapy. Multiplex touch-down PCR with TRB-A/B primers amplified rearranged V-D-J TRB sequences. TCRdb reprocessed the multiplex PCR reads via MiXCR and lists one record per CDR3 protein. This table holds roughly 2,500 distinct CDR3 sequences, under 30% found once. Amplification of TCR beta used genomic DNA extracted from peripheral blood. Sequenced sample: blood. These receptors all come from a human donor in good health.

In its sample, this clonotype is medium-sized. The J gene is TRBJ2-6, the V gene TRBV7-6; D perhaps matches TRBD2 (6 bases). Trimming removed 2 bases at V and 0 bases at J, with 14 bases between. Germline CDR1 and CDR2: SGHVS and FNYEAQ. CDR3 size: 18 residues. This chain's CDR3 is CASSLFGGRLSGANVLTF. The DNA for the CDR3 is TGTGCCAGCAGCTTATTTGGGGGGAGGCTCTCTGGGGCCAACGTCCTGACTTTC. Based on the CDR3 plus reference TRBV7-6 and TRBJ2-6, the full variable domain is GAGVSQSPRYKVTKRGQDVALRCDPISGHVSLYWYRQALGQGPEFLTYFNYEAQQDKSGLPNDRFSAERPEGSISTLTIQRTEQRDSAMYRCASSLFGGRLSGANVLTFGAGSRLTVL.

This clonotype has more than one count but fewer than ten. The chain uses TRBV20-1 and TRBJ2-7; 10 positions agree with TRBD1. The junction had 12 bases not matched to a gene; V was cut back by 6 bases and J by 4 bases. Germline V gene lookup returns CDR1 DFQATT and CDR2 SNEGSKA (reference sequence). The CDR3 contains 15 residues. The CDR3: CSAPPRTGGRYEQYF. The DNA for the CDR3 is TGCAGTGCCCCCCCTAGGACAGGGGGTCGGTACGAGCAGTACTTC.

This clonotype has just a few counts. The chain links TRBV14 to TRBJ2-3; 11 bases are shared with TRBD2. Per the germline V gene, CDR1 is SGHDN and CDR2 is FVKESK. The CDR3 extends over 15 amino acids. V shed 4 bases, J shed 4 bases, and the junction held 4 bases outside the gene matches. The CDR3 loop is CASSRVSGGADTQYF. CDR3 nucleotide sequence: TGTGCCAGCAGCCGGGTTAGCGGGGGGGCAGATACGCAGTATTTT.

Within the sample, this clonotype is medium-sized. The chain joins TRBV6-5 to TRBJ1-6; 7 bases map to TRBD1. After removal of 10 bases from V and 7 bases from J, the junction contained 13 bases not matched to a gene. The CDR3 runs 15 residues. Germline CDR1 is MNHEY and CDR2 is SVGAGI. Written as DNA, the CDR3 is TGTGCCACCAGAAGCCCCGGGACAGCGAATTCACCCCTCCACTTT. It yields the protein CATRSPGTANSPLHF.

By share of the sample, this clonotype is medium-sized. The V call is TRBV7-9, the J call TRBJ2-1, with 12 bases matching TRBD2. The CDR3 loop spans 15 amino acids. The V gene's germline CDR1 is SEHNR and CDR2 FQNEAQ (reference sequence). The V segment lost 5 bases and the J segment 7 bases; nucleotides outside the gene matches: 6. The CDR3 sequence is CASSRLAGAWNEQFF. CDR3 bases: TGTGCCAGCAGCAGACTAGCGGGGGCGTGGAATGAGCAGTTCTTC.

By frequency in the sample, this clonotype is medium-sized (0.01 to 0.1%). This chain connects TRBV6-6 to TRBJ2-3; D possibly matches TRBD1 or TRBD2 (5 bases each). The CDR3 runs to 14 residues. Deletions cut 6 bases from V and 0 bases from J, with 10 bases between. Germline V gene lookup returns CDR1 MNHNY and CDR2 SVGAGI (reference sequence). CDR3 DNA: TGTGCCAGCAGACCGGGGCGTAGCACAGATACGCAGTATTTT. Amino acid sequence: CASRPGRSTDTQYF.

This clonotype is labeled as medium-sized. J is TRBJ2-3 and V is TRBV12-3 or TRBV12-4; D is perhaps TRBD2 (7 bases). The ends were cut back, 2 bases at V and 1 base at J, with 13 bases in the middle. The CDR3 has 16 amino acids. The CDR3 nucleotides read TGTGCCAGCAGTTTAAGGGGCGGGGGCGGCACAGATACGCAGTATTTT. This gives the protein CASSLRGGGGTDTQYF.

This sequence joins TRBV20-1 and TRBJ2-3; perhaps D is TRBD1 or TRBD2 (5 bases each). The length of the CDR3 is 13 residues. The germline CDR1 and CDR2 sequences are DFQATT and SNEGSKA (reference sequence). V was trimmed by 1 base and J by 2 bases, leaving 7 bases between them. CDR3 bases: TGCAGTGCTAGAGCGGGGACCACAGATACGCAGTATTTT. Its protein product is CSARAGTTDTQYF.

Only a few counts were recorded for this clonotype. The CDR3 nucleotides are TGTGCCAGCAGTTTAGGGACTAGGATTCGCACCGGGGAGCTGTTTTTT. This codes for CASSLGTRIRTGELFF. The chain joins TRBV12-3 or TRBV12-4 to TRBJ2-2; 7 bases are shared with TRBD2. V lost 1 base to trimming and J lost 4 bases; unmatched junction nucleotides: 6. This CDR3 is built from 16 residues.

This clonotype is termed medium-sized. V gene TRBV5-6 combines with J gene TRBJ2-7; TRBD1 or TRBD2 may be the D gene (5 bases each). The CDR3 is 15 residues long. Germline V gene sequence: CDR1 SGHDT, CDR2 YYEEEE. The V and J ends lost 3 bases and 1 base respectively, with 14 bases between them. The CDR3 here is CASSSGGWGSYEQYF. CDR3 coding DNA: TGTGCCAGCAGCTCTGGGGGATGGGGGTCCTACGAGCAGTACTTC.

By share of the sample, this clonotype is medium-sized. The chain joins TRBV19 to TRBJ2-3; D possibly corresponds to TRBD2 (6 bases). The V gene lost 2 bases and the J gene lost 4 bases, with 10 bases spanning the gap. Germline V lookup: CDR1 LNHDA, CDR2 SQIVND (reference sequence). The CDR3 runs to 14 residues. CDR3 in DNA: TGTGCCAGTAGTATAAATTGGGGGGCAGATACGCAGTATTTT. Its translation: CASSINWGADTQYF.